The rows below give T cell receptor beta chains drawn from one sample of a study of blood T cell repertoires in COVID-19. Some clones are missing from TCRdb's copy, which holds only in-frame ones; the method was immunoSEQ multiplex PCR. This table has about 31,000 clones, around 90% appearing once. The sequenced material came from peripheral blood. The receptors were sampled from a woman between 40 and 55 years old with active or convalescent COVID-19. The CDR3 runs from the conserved cysteine through the conserved F or W. The D gene is left open where the match is weak. Only part of the rows carry a size: once, few, many, or a class if the clone is expanded.

CDR3: CASTLGRRTGAYQETQYF
DNA: TGTGCCAGCACCCTGGGGAGGCGGACAGGGGCCTACCAAGAGACCCAGTACTTC
V: TRBV7-6
size: few
J: TRBJ2-5
D: TRBD1

CDR3: CASSFGGRGRDTQYF
DNA: TGTGCCAGCAGCTTCGGGGGGAGAGGACGAGATACGCAGTATTTT
V: TRBV7-2
size: .
J: TRBJ2-3
D: TRBD2

CDR3: CASSKIHRDKEEETQYF
DNA: TGTGCCAGCAGCAAAATCCACCGGGACAAGGAGGAAGAGACCCAGTACTTC
V: TRBV21-1
size: .
J: TRBJ2-5
D: .

CDR3: CASSPTMGLNSPLHF
DNA: TGTGCCAGCAGCCCTACGATGGGACTGAATTCACCCCTCCACTTT
V: TRBV7-3
size: .
J: TRBJ1-6
D: .

CDR3: CAISDGTRGMGQFF
DNA: TGTGCCATCAGTGACGGGACTAGAGGAATGGGGCAGTTCTTC
V: TRBV10-3
size: .
J: TRBJ2-1
D: TRBD2

CDR3: CASQDRSSYEQYF
DNA: TGTGCCAGCCAGGACAGGAGCTCCTACGAGCAGTACTTC
V: TRBV19
size: .
J: TRBJ2-7
D: TRBD1

CDR3: CASSWTGDSPLHF
DNA: TGTGCCAGCAGTTGGACAGGGGATTCACCCCTCCACTTT
V: TRBV6-5
size: .
J: TRBJ1-6
D: TRBD1

CDR3: CASRRDRDGNTIYF
DNA: TGTGCCAGCAGGAGAGACAGGGACGGAAACACCATATATTTT
V: TRBV25-1
size: .
J: TRBJ1-3
D: TRBD1

CDR3: CSASPLVEQFF
DNA: TGCAGTGCTAGCCCTCTAGTTGAGCAGTTCTTC
V: TRBV20-1
size: .
J: TRBJ2-1
D: .

CDR3: CASGQGDGYTF
DNA: TGTGCCAGTGGCCAGGGGGATGGCTACACCTTC
V: TRBV19
size: .
J: TRBJ1-2
D: TRBD1

CDR3: CASNWGLAWDYEQYF
DNA: TGTGCCAGCAACTGGGGACTAGCTTGGGACTACGAGCAGTACTTC
V: TRBV6-7
size: .
J: TRBJ2-7
D: TRBD2

CDR3: CSAITSGTGGSYEQYF
DNA: TGCAGCGCCATAACATCGGGGACAGGGGGTTCCTACGAGCAGTACTTC
V: TRBV29-1
size: .
J: TRBJ2-7
D: TRBD1

CDR3: CASSLNSGGTEAFF
DNA: TGTGCCAGCAGCTTAAACAGTGGAGGCACTGAAGCTTTCTTT
V: TRBV7-9
size: .
J: TRBJ1-1
D: .

CDR3: CASSTGQGNSPLHF
DNA: TGTGCCAGTAGTACGGGACAGGGGAATTCACCCCTCCACTTT
V: TRBV19
size: .
J: TRBJ1-6
D: TRBD1

CDR3: CATSDPRQGNNQPQHF
DNA: TGTGCCACCAGTGACCCCCGACAGGGGAACAATCAGCCCCAGCATTTT
V: TRBV24-1
size: few
J: TRBJ1-5
D: TRBD1

CDR3: CASSQPRTAQETQYF
DNA: TGTGCCAGCAGCCAACCCCGGACAGCTCAAGAGACCCAGTACTTC
V: TRBV3-1/TRBV3-2
size: .
J: TRBJ2-5
D: .

CDR3: CASSQVASGGQETQYF
DNA: TGTGCCAGCAGCCAAGTAGCTAGCGGGGGGCAAGAGACCCAGTACTTC
V: TRBV3-1/TRBV3-2
size: .
J: TRBJ2-5
D: TRBD2

CDR3: CASSLGAGAANEQYF
DNA: TGCGCCAGCAGCTTGGGGGCGGGAGCCGCGAACGAGCAGTACTTC
V: TRBV5-1
size: once
J: TRBJ2-7
D: TRBD2

CDR3: CASTSGTVSYEQYF
DNA: TGCGCCAGCACATCCGGCACAGTCTCCTACGAGCAGTACTTC
V: TRBV5-1
size: .
J: TRBJ2-7
D: .

CDR3: CASSELRPGGGSPLHF
DNA: TGTGCCAGCAGTGAACTGAGGCCGGGGGGTGGTTCACCCCTCCACTTT
V: TRBV6-1
size: .
J: TRBJ1-6
D: .

CDR3: CASSIDFGQDSNQPQHF
DNA: TGTGCCAGTAGTATAGATTTTGGGCAGGATAGCAATCAGCCCCAGCATTTT
V: TRBV19
size: .
J: TRBJ1-5
D: .

CDR3: CAWSPGSREKLFF
DNA: TGTGCCTGGAGTCCGGGATCACGGGAAAAACTGTTTTTT
V: TRBV30
size: few
J: TRBJ1-4
D: .

CDR3: CASTPRGSTYEQYF
DNA: TGTGCCAGCACCCCACGGGGTTCCACCTACGAGCAGTACTTC
V: TRBV7-9
size: .
J: TRBJ2-7
D: .

CDR3: CASSPGLAGSNEQFF
DNA: TGTGCCAGTAGTCCCGGACTAGCGGGGTCCAATGAGCAGTTCTTC
V: TRBV19
size: .
J: TRBJ2-1
D: TRBD2

CDR3: CASSPKSSYEQYF
DNA: TGTGCCAGCAGCCCTAAAAGCTCCTACGAGCAGTACTTC
V: TRBV7-2
size: .
J: TRBJ2-7
D: .

CDR3: CASSLATSDRVRYEQYF
DNA: TGCGCCAGCAGCTTGGCCACCTCAGACAGGGTACGCTACGAGCAGTACTTC
V: TRBV5-1
size: .
J: TRBJ2-7
D: TRBD1

CDR3: CASSIELTSGIYEQYF
DNA: TGTGCCAGTAGTATAGAGTTGACTAGCGGGATATACGAGCAGTACTTC
V: TRBV19
size: .
J: TRBJ2-7
D: TRBD2

CDR3: CAWSVRGGEETQYF
DNA: TGTGCCTGGAGTGTCAGGGGTGGGGAAGAGACCCAGTACTTC
V: TRBV30
size: .
J: TRBJ2-5
D: .

CDR3: CASKTSGQETQYF
DNA: TGTGCCAGCAAGACTAGCGGGCAAGAGACCCAGTACTTC
V: TRBV6-5
size: .
J: TRBJ2-5
D: TRBD2

CDR3: CASSPPSGGSIQYF
DNA: TGTGCCAGCAGTCCGCCGTCCGGGGGGAGCATTCAGTACTTC
V: TRBV28
size: .
J: TRBJ2-4
D: TRBD2

CDR3: CAAIPVVYEQYF
DNA: TGTGCCGCTATCCCCGTAGTCTACGAGCAGTACTTC
V: TRBV28
size: .
J: TRBJ2-7
D: .

CDR3: CASSFGIGGVTGELFF
DNA: TGTGCCAGCAGTTTCGGGATAGGGGGGGTCACCGGGGAGCTGTTTTTT
V: TRBV6-5
size: .
J: TRBJ2-2
D: .

CDR3: CAISEHPGDTQYF
DNA: TGTGCCATCAGTGAGCATCCCGGGGATACGCAGTATTTT
V: TRBV10-3
size: .
J: TRBJ2-3
D: .

CDR3: CASSLVPVLRTSTDTQYF
DNA: TGTGCCAGCAGCTTAGTACCCGTCCTAAGAACTAGCACAGATACGCAGTATTTT
V: TRBV7-6
size: .
J: TRBJ2-3
D: .

CDR3: CAIRDRIYEQYF
DNA: TGTGCCATCAGGGACAGAATCTACGAGCAGTACTTC
V: TRBV10-3
size: .
J: TRBJ2-7
D: .

CDR3: CASSQDQGTGLGLLAGELFF
DNA: TGTGCCAGCAGCCAAGATCAAGGGACAGGGTTGGGCCTATTAGCCGGGGAGCTGTTTTTT
V: TRBV3-1/TRBV3-2
size: .
J: TRBJ2-2
D: TRBD1

CDR3: CASSQEWEVVGNQPQHF
DNA: TGCGCCAGCAGCCAAGAATGGGAGGTGGTGGGCAATCAGCCCCAGCATTTT
V: TRBV4-1
size: .
J: TRBJ1-5
D: .

CDR3: CASSLAGGRTDTQYF
DNA: TGCGCCAGCAGCTTGGCCGGGGGAAGGACAGATACGCAGTATTTT
V: TRBV5-1
size: .
J: TRBJ2-3
D: .

CDR3: CASSLSRTARGTDTQYF
DNA: TGTGCCAGCAGTTTATCCCGGACTGCTCGGGGCACAGATACGCAGTATTTT
V: TRBV27
size: .
J: TRBJ2-3
D: .

CDR3: CASSQKLAAYNEQFF
DNA: TGTGCCAGCAGCCAAAAACTAGCGGCGTACAATGAGCAGTTCTTC
V: TRBV14
size: .
J: TRBJ2-1
D: TRBD2

CDR3: CASSPLRRLLKTQYF
DNA: TGTGCCAGCAGCCCTCTTAGGAGGCTGCTAAAGACCCAGTACTTC
V: TRBV11-2
size: .
J: TRBJ2-5
D: .

CDR3: CASSFKGGGGSPLHF
DNA: TGTGCCAGCAGCTTCAAAGGGGGCGGCGGTTCACCCCTCCACTTT
V: TRBV3-1/TRBV3-2
size: .
J: TRBJ1-6
D: TRBD1

CDR3: CASSQSGMGARNTGELFF
DNA: TGCGCCAGCAGTCAATCGGGTATGGGGGCGCGGAACACCGGGGAGCTGTTTTTT
V: TRBV23-1
size: once
J: TRBJ2-2
D: .

CDR3: CAISEGTSGPEGETQYF
DNA: TGTGCCATCAGTGAGGGGACTAGCGGGCCTGAAGGAGAGACCCAGTACTTC
V: TRBV10-3
size: .
J: TRBJ2-5
D: TRBD2

CDR3: CASSTGTGFTGELFF
DNA: TGTGCCAGCAGCACCGGGACAGGGTTCACCGGGGAGCTGTTTTTT
V: TRBV7-2
size: .
J: TRBJ2-2
D: TRBD1

CDR3: CAWIGGRANTGELFF
DNA: TGTGCCTGGATCGGCGGCAGGGCGAACACCGGGGAGCTGTTTTTT
V: TRBV30
size: .
J: TRBJ2-2
D: .

CDR3: CASSPSRANTGELFF
DNA: TGTGCCAGCTCACCAAGTCGAGCAAACACCGGGGAGCTGTTTTTT
V: TRBV18
size: .
J: TRBJ2-2
D: .

CDR3: CASSIGGFDQPQHF
DNA: TGTGCCAGTAGTATTGGGGGGTTCGACCAGCCCCAGCATTTT
V: TRBV19
size: .
J: TRBJ1-5
D: .

CDR3: CASSLKGLAGGGEIF
DNA: TGTGCCAGCAGTTTAAAGGGACTAGCGGGGGGGGGCGAGATCTTC
V: TRBV27
size: .
J: TRBJ2-1
D: TRBD2

CDR3: CASSPPKAREYNEQFF
DNA: TGTGCCAGCTCACCACCTAAGGCGCGGGAGTACAATGAGCAGTTCTTC
V: TRBV18
size: .
J: TRBJ2-1
D: TRBD2

CDR3: CASSLGGLAGTYNEQFF
DNA: TGTGCCAGCAGCCTAGGGGGGTTAGCGGGTACTTACAATGAGCAGTTCTTC
V: TRBV7-9
size: .
J: TRBJ2-1
D: .

CDR3: CASGPENTYEQYF
DNA: TGTGCCAGTGGGCCCGAAAACACCTACGAGCAGTACTTC
V: TRBV7-9
size: .
J: TRBJ2-7
D: .

CDR3: CASSLQSRGTGELFF
DNA: TGTGCCAGCAGCCTTCAGTCCCGGGGCACCGGGGAGCTGTTTTTT
V: TRBV7-3
size: .
J: TRBJ2-2
D: .

CDR3: CASSWGTSSYEQYF
DNA: TGCGCCAGCAGCTGGGGGACTAGCAGCTACGAGCAGTACTTC
V: TRBV5-1
size: .
J: TRBJ2-7
D: TRBD2

CDR3: CASSRLSQETQYF
DNA: TGTGCCAGTAGTAGACTATCCCAAGAGACCCAGTACTTC
V: TRBV19
size: .
J: TRBJ2-5
D: .